What follows are 10 T cell receptor beta chains derived from one specimen sequenced in a study of blood T cell repertoires in COVID-19. The data were produced by immunoSEQ multiplex PCR, yet TCRdb's version contains in-frame clones alone and is incomplete. The data hold tens of thousands of clones, with 90% to 95% observed a single time. Sequencing input: peripheral blood. Receptors were obtained from a man in his sixties with acute or convalescent COVID-19.

This chain connects TRBV11-3 to TRBJ2-5; no firm D call. Germline values: CDR1 SGHNT, CDR2 YENEEA. This CDR3 region has 11 residues. Trimming stripped 5 bases from V and 1 base from J, with 2 bases between. This CDR3 reads CASSRQETQYF. CDR3 in DNA: TGTGCCAGCAGCCGCCAAGAGACCCAGTACTTC.

V usage is TRBV28 and J usage is TRBJ2-3; 12 bases line up with TRBD2. Germline V lookup: CDR1 MDHEN, CDR2 SYDVKM. This CDR3 region has 17 residues. V lost 0 bases to trimming and J lost 5 bases; unmatched junction nucleotides: 6. As DNA, the CDR3 is TGTGCCAGCAGTTTATGGGATCTAGCGGGGGGGGAAGATACGCAGTATTTT. This sequence encodes CASSLWDLAGGEDTQYF. The variable domain in full, completed from reference TRBV28 and TRBJ2-3, reads DVKVTQSSRYLVKRTGEKVFLECVQDMDHENMFWYRQDPGLGLRLIYFSYDVKMKEKGDIPEGYSVSREKKERFSLILESASTNQTSMYLCASSLWDLAGGEDTQYFGPGTRLTVL.

The chain has TRBV7-9 and TRBJ2-1, with D possibly matching TRBD1 (6 bases). Germline values: CDR1 SEHNR, CDR2 FQNEAQ (reference sequence). This CDR3 contains 16 residues. V dropped 4 bases and J dropped 2 bases, with 15 bases sitting between them. This chain's CDR3 is CASSSRAGTPYNEQFF. In DNA, the CDR3 is TGTGCCAGCAGCTCCCGAGCAGGGACACCCTACAATGAGCAGTTCTTC.

V usage is TRBV27 and J usage is TRBJ1-3; 7 bases are a match to TRBD1. Germline V CDR1 and CDR2: MNHEY, SMNVEV (reference sequence). The CDR3 sequence is 16 residues long. V lost 8 bases and J lost 1; bases outside the gene matches: 11. The CDR3 here is CASSSTGPISGNTIYF. The DNA of the CDR3 is TGTGCCAGCTCCTCGACAGGGCCCATTTCTGGAAACACCATATATTTT.

The chain has TRBV9 and TRBJ2-1; tentative D call: TRBD2 (6 bases). CDR3 length: 16 residues. The V and J ends lost 0 bases and 5 bases respectively, with 15 bases between them. Germline lookup yields CDR1 SGDLS and CDR2 YYNGEE. The CDR3 nucleotides read TGTGCCAGCAGCGTAGTTCCCAGCGGGCTTAACAATGAGCAGTTCTTC. It specifies CASSVVPSGLNNEQFF.

The chain has TRBV7-2 and TRBJ2-2; D is unresolved. Germline V gives CDR1 SGHTA, CDR2 FQGNSA. The CDR3 extends over 13 amino acids. V dropped 1 base and J dropped 5 bases, with 5 bases sitting between them. This chain's CDR3 is CASSLERTGELFF. As DNA, the CDR3 is TGTGCCAGCAGCTTAGAACGGACCGGGGAGCTGTTTTTT.

The genes are TRBV28 and TRBJ2-1; TRBD2 matches 8 bases. The CDR3 is 15 residues long. The ends lost 2 bases at V and 3 bases at J; junction bases unmatched: 3. Germline assignment: CDR1 MDHEN and CDR2 SYDVKM. The CDR3 coding sequence is TGTGCCAGCAGTTTAGCGGGAGGCAACTACAATGAGCAGTTCTTC. Its translation: CASSLAGGNYNEQFF.

As for this clone: Germline and junction disagree at one end, which may indicate a read error. CDR3 nucleotide sequence: TGTGCTAGCAGCCGGACTAGCGGGAGGGCCAACAATGAGCAGTTCTTC. The encoded protein is CASSRTSGRANNEQFF. The chain is built from TRBV7-7 and TRBJ2-1, with 15 bases matching TRBD2. The CDR3 loop spans 16 amino acids. Germline V gives CDR1 SSHAT, CDR2 FNYEAQ (reference sequence).

The rearrangement joins TRBV6-4 to TRBJ1-5; the D gene is possibly TRBD1 (6 bases). V lost 6 bases and J 3 bases, leaving 12 bases between the germline ends. In germline, CDR1 is MRHNA, CDR2 SNTAGT. The CDR3 contains 14 residues. Written as DNA, the CDR3 is TGTGCCAGCAGGATACAGGGTAACAATCAGCCCCAGCATTTT. This encodes CASRIQGNNQPQHF.

The chain links TRBV5-4 to TRBJ2-5; 7 nucleotides align to TRBD2. The germline V gene has CDR1 SGHNT and CDR2 YYREEE (reference sequence). The junction had 4 bases not matched to a gene; V was cut back by 5 bases and J by 0 bases. The CDR3 spans 14 residues. The CDR3, as DNA: TGTGCCAGCAGACACGGACTAGACCAAGAGACCCAGTACTTC. It specifies CASRHGLDQETQYF.